Listed below are T cell receptor beta chains from one sample, sequenced in a study of beta chain features in type 1 diabetes. The repertoire was sequenced with immunoSEQ multiplex PCR; TCRdb's copy has only in-frame clones and lacks some. The sample lists over 700,000 clones, about a sixth occurring once. The specimen was naive CD4+ T cells from blood. The receptors derive from a woman between 18 and 30 years old in good health. Both conserved end residues are part of each CDR3. The D gene is left open where the match is weak. A row's size may be missing; if present it is once, few, many or a size class.

. | TRBJ2-1 | TRBV10-3 | few | TGTGCCATCAGTGTGGGGTCAAGCTCCTACAATGAGCAGTTCTTC | CAISVGSSSYNEQFF
TRBD1 | TRBJ2-2 | TRBV5-1 | . | TGCGCCAGCAGCTTGTCAGGGGGCCTCACCGGGGAGCTGTTTTTT | CASSLSGGLTGELFF
. | TRBJ2-5 | TRBV5-1 | few | TGCGCCAGCAGCACGGTCGGGACATCGGCTATAGGAGAGACCCAGTACTTC | CASSTVGTSAIGETQYF
. | TRBJ2-5 | TRBV28 | . | TGTGCCAGCAGTTCCCCGGGGGCCGTAAAGACCCAGTACTTC | CASSSPGAVKTQYF
. | TRBJ1-3 | TRBV9 | . | TGTGCCAGCAGCGTGGGTCTTATGGATGGAAACACCATATATTTT | CASSVGLMDGNTIYF
TRBD2 | TRBJ2-5 | TRBV4-2 | . | TGTGCCAGCAGCCAACAAGGACGGCCGGGGGGAGAGACCCAGTACTTC | CASSQQGRPGGETQYF
. | TRBJ2-3 | TRBV9 | . | TGTGCCAGCAGCGCGACCTTAGCGGGCACAGATACGCAGTATTTT | CASSATLAGTDTQYF
. | TRBJ2-7 | TRBV21-1 | few | TGTGCCAGCAGCAAAGAGACGGGGCCGAGGAGGGAGCAGTACTTC | CASSKETGPRREQYF
. | TRBJ1-2 | TRBV6-1 | . | TGTGCCAGCAGCGCCTTCTATGGCTACACCTTC | CASSAFYGYTF
. | TRBJ1-5 | TRBV30 | once | TGTGCCTGGAGAAAGCCCCGACCGGACGACCTAAACAATCAGCCCCAGCATTTT | CAWRKPRPDDLNNQPQHF
TRBD1 | TRBJ2-1 | TRBV5-6 | few | TGTGCCAGCAGCGCGATTGACAGGGGGTTCGATGAGCAGTTCTTC | CASSAIDRGFDEQFF
TRBD2 | TRBJ2-7 | TRBV6-6 | . | TGTGCCAGCAGAGGACTAGCGACGTACGAGCAGTACTTC | CASRGLATYEQYF
. | TRBJ1-2 | TRBV2 | few | TGTGCCAGCTCCACAGGCTACGATTACACCTTC | CASSTGYDYTF
TRBD2 | TRBJ2-7 | TRBV7-2 | few | TGTGCCAGCAGCTTAAGCCGGGACTACCTGACCTACGAGCAGTACTTC | CASSLSRDYLTYEQYF
TRBD2 | TRBJ2-7 | TRBV4-3 | few | TGCGCCAGCAGCCGGGTAGCGGGACCAAGCTCCTACGAGCAGTACTTC | CASSRVAGPSSYEQYF
. | TRBJ2-7 | TRBV10-3 | few | TGTGCCATCAGTGAGCGGGGGAGAGAAGACGAGCAGTACTTC | CAISERGREDEQYF
TRBD1 | TRBJ2-3 | TRBV7-9 | few | TGTGCCAGCAGCTCGGACAGGGTTGGGACAGATACGCAGTATTTT | CASSSDRVGTDTQYF
TRBD1 | TRBJ1-2 | TRBV7-9 | . | TGTGCCAGCAGCTCCCGCCCGCGGACAGGGGAGGGTTTATATGGCTACACCTTC | CASSSRPRTGEGLYGYTF
TRBD2 | TRBJ2-3 | TRBV7-2 | few | TGTGCCAGCAGCTTGGGGACTAGCGGGATAAGCACAGATACGCAGTATTTT | CASSLGTSGISTDTQYF
TRBD1 | TRBJ2-5 | TRBV5-1 | few | TGCGCCAGCAGCTTACAGGGGGCCAGGGAGACCCAGTACTTC | CASSLQGARETQYF
. | TRBJ1-6 | TRBV27 | . | TGTGCCAGCAGTTTTGGAGTTAATTCACCCCTCCACTTT | CASSFGVNSPLHF
. | TRBJ2-7 | TRBV2 | few | TGTGCCAGCAGTGGTTCCACGAGCTCCTACGAGCAGTACTTC | CASSGSTSSYEQYF
. | TRBJ2-1 | TRBV29-1 | . | TGCAGCGTCCGGAGCGGGTGGTACAATGAGCAGTTCTTC | CSVRSGWYNEQFF
TRBD2 | TRBJ2-1 | TRBV7-2 | few | TGTGCCAGCAGCTTCGGACTAGCGAACAATGAGCAGTTCTTC | CASSFGLANNEQFF
. | TRBJ1-2 | TRBV5-1 | . | TGCGCCAGCAGCCCTGGGCCAGGGGCCGGTGGCTACACCTTC | CASSPGPGAGGYTF
. | TRBJ1-4 | TRBV7-9 | . | TGTGCCAGCAGCTTTTCTGGTGTCAATGAAAAACTGTTTTTT | CASSFSGVNEKLFF
. | TRBJ2-2 | TRBV7-2 | . | TGTGCCAGCAGCTTAGGTTCCGGGGAGCTGTTTTTT | CASSLGSGELFF
. | TRBJ2-1 | TRBV18 | . | TGTGCCAGCTCTATACAACCTCCGGGGATTGGCAATGAGCAGTTCTTC | CASSIQPPGIGNEQFF
. | TRBJ1-2 | TRBV5-4 | few | TGTGCCAGCAGCGGGGCGGGGAGGGCCGGCTACACCTTC | CASSGAGRAGYTF
TRBD2 | TRBJ2-5 | TRBV6-5 | . | TGTGCCAGCAGCCGACCCTTAGCGGGCCAAGAGACCCAGTACTTC | CASSRPLAGQETQYF
. | TRBJ2-1 | TRBV11-3 | . | TGTGCCAGCAGCTTAGGGAGTACCACCTACAATGAGCAGTTCTTC | CASSLGSTTYNEQFF
TRBD1 | TRBJ1-4 | TRBV28 | . | TGTGCCAGCAGTGACGCAGGGGGCGTTGAAAAACTGTTTTTT | CASSDAGGVEKLFF
TRBD1 | TRBJ1-1 | TRBV5-1 | . | TGCGCCAGCAGCTCAACACCGGGACAGGCAATGAACACTGAAGCTTTCTTT | CASSSTPGQAMNTEAFF
. | TRBJ2-3 | TRBV7-2 | . | TGTGCCAGCAGCTTAGCCGATGCTGGTGGACCGCAGTATTTT | CASSLADAGGPQYF
TRBD2 | TRBJ2-1 | TRBV7-2 | few | TGTGCCAGCAGCTTAGCCGGGGGGGTCAATGAGCAGTTCTTC | CASSLAGGVNEQFF
. | TRBJ2-5 | TRBV14 | few | TGTGCCAGCAGCCAAGCCAGGAACTACCAAGAGACCCAGTACTTC | CASSQARNYQETQYF
. | TRBJ2-7 | TRBV5-1 | . | TGCGCCAGCAGCTTGGCTCCAACTAGCAGAGCCTCCTACGAGCAGTACTTC | CASSLAPTSRASYEQYF
. | TRBJ2-1 | TRBV2 | few | TGTGCCAGCCGCCTTAGACAGGACTATTACAATGAGCAGTTCTTC | CASRLRQDYYNEQFF
TRBD1 | TRBJ1-2 | TRBV29-1 | few | TGCAGCGTTGGAGCCCCGGGACAGGCCTACGGCTACACCTTC | CSVGAPGQAYGYTF
. | TRBJ2-7 | TRBV18 | . | TGTGCCAGCTCACCCTCTTTCAGGACAGCCTACGAGCAGTACTTC | CASSPSFRTAYEQYF
. | TRBJ1-1 | TRBV15 | . | TGTGCCACCAGCAGAGATAAGGGTTACACTGAAGCTTTCTTT | CATSRDKGYTEAFF
TRBD2 | TRBJ2-7 | TRBV2 | . | TGTGCCAGCAGTGACAGGGTAGCGGGGGCGGAGCAGTACTTC | CASSDRVAGAEQYF
TRBD1 | TRBJ2-3 | TRBV5-5 | . | TGTGCCAGCAGCTCCCGGGGGACAGGGGGCACAGATACGCAGTATTTT | CASSSRGTGGTDTQYF
TRBD2 | TRBJ2-3 | TRBV7-2 | few | TGTGCCAGCAGCCGCCGACTAGCCGACACAGATACGCAGTATTTT | CASSRRLADTDTQYF
. | TRBJ2-1 | TRBV5-6 | . | TGTGCCAGCAGCTTCGGGAGCACCCACAATGAGCAGTTCTTC | CASSFGSTHNEQFF
TRBD2 | TRBJ2-1 | TRBV5-1 | . | TGCGCCAGCAGCTTGGTTCCCCGGGAGGACGACAATGAGCAGTTCTTC | CASSLVPREDDNEQFF
TRBD2 | TRBJ2-7 | TRBV7-2 | . | TGTGCCAGCAGCTTAGAGGCTAGCGGGGATAACGAGCAGTACTTC | CASSLEASGDNEQYF
. | TRBJ2-1 | TRBV7-8 | few | TGTGCCAGCAGCTTAGGGGCTATGTCAGCTTACAATGAGCAGTTCTTC | CASSLGAMSAYNEQFF
. | TRBJ2-3 | TRBV2 | . | TGTGCCAGCAGTGATCGGCTAGCGCGACCCGGCAGGATAGGTACGCAGTATTTT | CASSDRLARPGRIGTQYF
. | TRBJ2-1 | TRBV9 | . | TGTGCCAGCAGCCAAAGCGGTGGGGGGTGGCATGAGCAGTTCTTC | CASSQSGGGWHEQFF